Presented here are 9 T cell receptor beta chains from one specimen sequenced in a study of CD8 T cells in ankylosing spondylitis. MiXCR, applied by TCRdb to the 5' RACE reads, yields one record per CDR3 protein. The table records roughly 440,000 distinct CDR3 sequences, roughly 17% of them present only once. Which antigens these TCRs recognize remains unknown. Study results and caveats: Within ankylosing spondylitis blood, a TCR beta motif made up of several highly homologous variants appeared to be characteristic.

Sequenced material: blood, either unsorted or a sorted T cell fraction (not recorded which). The receptors originated from a male donor with ankylosing spondylitis.

This clonotype was found many times. V is TRBV20-1 and J is TRBJ1-4; TRBD1 matches at 8 bases. Germline V gene lookup returns CDR1 DFQATT and CDR2 SNEGSKA (reference sequence). The CDR3 length is 13 residues. The trim removed 4 bases at V and 7 bases at J, leaving 5 bases unmatched. CDR3 nucleotides: TGCAGTGCTACAGGGGGCGCGAGTGAAAAACTGTTTTTT. Translation gives CSATGGASEKLFF.

This rearrangement joins TRBV29-1 to TRBJ2-5, with D uncertain. The V gene lost 7 bases and the J gene lost 3 bases, with 12 bases spanning the gap. The germline V gene has CDR1 SQVTM and CDR2 ANQGSEA. The CDR3 sequence is 12 residues long. The DNA of the CDR3 is TGCAGCGCATCATTATCCGAAGAGACCCAGTACTTC. Protein product: CSASLSEETQYF. The full variable domain, completed using reference TRBV29-1 and TRBJ2-5, is SAVISQKPSRDICQRGTSLTIQCQVDSQVTMMFWYRQQPGQSLTLIATANQGSEATYESGFVIDKFPISRPNLTFSTLTVSNMSPEDSSIYLCSASLSEETQYFGPGTRLLVL.

At least ten counts were recorded for this clonotype. The rearrangement links TRBV7-9 to TRBJ1-6; 9 bases fit TRBD1. The CDR3 totals 13 residues. Trimming removed 5 bases from V and 8 bases from J; junction bases left unmatched: 1. Germline loops: CDR1 SEHNR, CDR2 FQNEAQ (reference sequence). The CDR3 reads CASSRDRDSPLHF. The CDR3 DNA follows: TGTGCCAGCAGCAGGGACAGGGATTCACCCCTCCACTTT.

The sample holds a few counts of this clonotype. The chain carries TRBV4-3 and TRBJ2-2; D assignment may be TRBD1 or TRBD2 (5 bases each). CDR3 length: 14 amino acids. CDR1 LGHNA and CDR2 YSLEER come from the germline V gene. With 1 base removed from V and 7 bases from J, the gap between germline ends came to 10 bases. Written as DNA, the CDR3 is TGCGCCAGCAGCCAAGCGAGGGGCTACGGGGAGCTGTTTTTT. Its protein is CASSQARGYGELFF.

The gene calls are TRBV9 and TRBJ2-6; D is uncertain. The V and J ends lost 4 bases and 2 bases respectively, with 7 bases between them. Germline V gene data show CDR1 as SGDLS and CDR2 as YYNGEE. This CDR3 spans 14 amino acids. The CDR3 DNA follows: TGTGCCAGCAGCCCCTCCCCTGGGGCCAACGTCCTGACTTTC. Protein: CASSPSPGANVLTF.

This clonotype has only a few counts. The chain couples TRBV12-3 or TRBV12-4 to TRBJ2-7; no definite D call. This CDR3 contains 16 residues. The V end lost 3 bases, the J end lost 2 bases, and 17 bases lay between the germline ends. CDR3 loop: CASSFGPLTAPYEQYF. In DNA form, the CDR3 reads TGTGCCAGCAGTTTCGGGCCCTTAACGGCCCCCTACGAGCAGTACTTC.

The table lists this clonotype with a few counts. This sequence joins TRBV7-9 and TRBJ1-1; D unclear. The germline V and J ends were trimmed by 5 bases and 1 base, with 8 bases remaining between them. Germline loops: CDR1 SEHNR, CDR2 FQNEAQ (reference sequence). CDR3 length equals 13 residues. The CDR3 sequence is CASSPRTNTEAFF. The CDR3 region has the DNA TGTGCCAGCAGCCCCCGGACGAACACTGAAGCTTTCTTT.

This clonotype was seen a handful of times. J is TRBJ2-7 and V is TRBV20-1, with 8 bases identical to TRBD1. V trimming: 1 base; J trimming: 3 bases; junction bases outside the gene matches: 5. The CDR3 covers 14 residues. CDR1 and CDR2 (germline): DFQATT, SNEGSKA (reference sequence). CDR3 sequence: CSARAVTGVYEQYF. The CDR3 DNA is TGCAGTGCTAGAGCGGTGACAGGGGTCTACGAGCAGTACTTC.

This clonotype was counted only a few times. This chain uses TRBV13 with TRBJ2-7; D is perhaps TRBD1 (6 bases). Trimming took 5 bases from V and 7 from J, leaving 15 bases between them. The CDR3 length is 13 residues. Germline lookup yields CDR1 PRHDT and CDR2 FYEKMQ (reference sequence). CDR3 sequence reads: CASSETGGGEQYF. CDR3 sequence (DNA): TGTGCCAGCAGCGAGACAGGTGGGGGTGAGCAGTACTTC.